Many counts were recorded for the clone carrying this T cell receptor beta chain. Its antigen remains unknown. This sample was taken from a study of blood T cells in healthy people across ages. A minimum of 5 micrograms of total RNA was extracted per sample. Then a second PCR, running about 7 to 11 cycles, was carried out with a sample-barcoded 5' primer and a J-beta primer mix. TCRdb recomputed calls from the 5' RACE reads with MiXCR, one row per CDR3 protein. The table records fewer than 1,000,000 distinct CDR3 sequences, 46% of them present only once. Germline V gives CDR1 ENHRY, CDR2 SYGVKD. The CDR3 runs 15 residues. The V end was cut by 2 bases, the J end by 5 bases, with 14 bases between. General study results and limits: There was a strong correlation between TCR beta diversity and naive T cell percentage.

Sequenced sample: blood. This chain uses TRBV10-3 with TRBJ2-3; TRBD2 might be the D (5 bases). The TCR sequence derives from a man older than 75 in good health. CDR3 DNA sequence: TGTGCCATCAGTGAGGTCGCGGGTGTAAAAGATACGCAGTATTTT. Translating gives CAISEVAGVKDTQYF.